Included here is one T cell receptor beta chain sequence, with context. Libraries were prepared by immunoSEQ multiplex PCR; TCRdb keeps only in-frame clonotypes and omits some of them. The sample gives under 65,000 clones, 90% of which show up once; 1% to 1.5% is in the top ten. Germline V CDR1 and CDR2: LGHNA, YNFKEQ. The CDR3 runs 18 residues. V was pared by 0 bases and J by 5 bases, with 22 bases between. The data derive from a study of control samples from healthy donors and cancer patients. The rearrangement uses TRBV4-2 and TRBJ1-1, with D tentatively TRBD1 (6 bases). The sequenced sample consisted of PBMCs. The origin of this receptor is a woman in her forties or fifties with colorectal cancer. CDR3: CASSQDSGGQVLRTEAFF. The CDR3 region has the DNA TGTGCCAGCAGCCAAGATAGTGGGGGGCAGGTGTTGAGGACTGAAGCTTTCTTT.